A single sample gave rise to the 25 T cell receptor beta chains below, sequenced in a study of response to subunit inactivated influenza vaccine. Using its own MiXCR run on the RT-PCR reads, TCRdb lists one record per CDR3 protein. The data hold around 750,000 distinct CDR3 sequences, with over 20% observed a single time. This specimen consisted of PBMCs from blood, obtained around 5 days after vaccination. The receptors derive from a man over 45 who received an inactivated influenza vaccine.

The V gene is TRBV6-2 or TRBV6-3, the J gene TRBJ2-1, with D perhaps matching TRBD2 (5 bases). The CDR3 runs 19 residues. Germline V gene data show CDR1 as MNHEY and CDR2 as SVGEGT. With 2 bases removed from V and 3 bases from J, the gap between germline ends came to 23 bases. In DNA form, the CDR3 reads TGTGCCAGCAGTTACCATGGGGAGAGTTTCGGGCTCTTCTACAATGAGCAGTTCTTC. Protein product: CASSYHGESFGLFYNEQFF.

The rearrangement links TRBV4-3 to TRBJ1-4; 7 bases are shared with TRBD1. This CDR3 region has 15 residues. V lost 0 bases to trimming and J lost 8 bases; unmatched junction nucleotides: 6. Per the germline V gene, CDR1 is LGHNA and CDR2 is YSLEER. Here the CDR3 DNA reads TGCGCCAGCAGCCAAGATCACAGGGGTAAAGAAAAACTGTTTTTT. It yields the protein CASSQDHRGKEKLFF.

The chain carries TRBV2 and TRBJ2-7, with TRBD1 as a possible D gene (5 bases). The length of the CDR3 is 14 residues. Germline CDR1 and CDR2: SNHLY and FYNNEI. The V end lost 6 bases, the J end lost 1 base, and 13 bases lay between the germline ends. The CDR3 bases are TGTGCCAGCAGGGATAATCAGGGTTCCTACGAGCAGTACTTC. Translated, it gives CASRDNQGSYEQYF.

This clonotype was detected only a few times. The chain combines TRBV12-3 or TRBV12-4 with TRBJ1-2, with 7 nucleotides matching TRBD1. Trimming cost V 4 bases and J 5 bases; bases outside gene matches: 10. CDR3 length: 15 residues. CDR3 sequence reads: CASSSQGVRRYGYTF. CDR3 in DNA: TGTGCCAGCAGTTCGCAGGGGGTTCGCCGGTATGGCTACACCTTC.

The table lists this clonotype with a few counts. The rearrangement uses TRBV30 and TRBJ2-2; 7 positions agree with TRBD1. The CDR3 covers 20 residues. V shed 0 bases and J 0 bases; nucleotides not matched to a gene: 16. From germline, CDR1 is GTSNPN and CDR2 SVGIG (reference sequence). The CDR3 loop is CAWSVRTGKNLFANTGELFF. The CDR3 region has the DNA TGTGCCTGGAGTGTACGGACAGGAAAAAACTTGTTCGCGAACACCGGGGAGCTGTTTTTT.

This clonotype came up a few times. Here the CDR3 DNA reads TGCGCCACGCGGGAGTCGGATTCAGAGACCCAGTACTTC. This codes for CATRESDSETQYF. The chain carries TRBV5-1 and TRBJ2-5, with TRBD2 identical over 7 bases. Trimming removed 9 bases from V and 4 bases from J; junction bases left unmatched: 9. The CDR3 has 13 residues. CDR1 is SGHRS and CDR2 is YFSETQ in the germline V gene.

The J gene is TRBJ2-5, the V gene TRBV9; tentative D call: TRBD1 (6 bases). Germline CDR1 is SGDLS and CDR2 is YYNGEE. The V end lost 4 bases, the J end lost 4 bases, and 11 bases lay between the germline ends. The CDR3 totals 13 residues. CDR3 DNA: TGTGCCAGCAGCAAACAGGGTGGAGAGACCCAGTACTTC. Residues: CASSKQGGETQYF.

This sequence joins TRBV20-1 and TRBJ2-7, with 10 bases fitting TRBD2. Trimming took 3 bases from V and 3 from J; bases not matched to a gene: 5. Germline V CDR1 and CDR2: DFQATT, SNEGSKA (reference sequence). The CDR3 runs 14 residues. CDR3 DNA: TGCAGTGCTAGGGGTCTAGCGGGAGTCTACGAGCAGTACTTC. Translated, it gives CSARGLAGVYEQYF.

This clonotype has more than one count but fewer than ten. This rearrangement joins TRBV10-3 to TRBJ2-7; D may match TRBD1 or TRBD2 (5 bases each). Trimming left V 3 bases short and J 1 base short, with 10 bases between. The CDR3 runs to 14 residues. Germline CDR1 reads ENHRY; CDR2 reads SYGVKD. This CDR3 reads CAISDSGRSYEQYF. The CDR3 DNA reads TGTGCCATCAGTGACTCGGGACGGTCCTACGAGCAGTACTTC.

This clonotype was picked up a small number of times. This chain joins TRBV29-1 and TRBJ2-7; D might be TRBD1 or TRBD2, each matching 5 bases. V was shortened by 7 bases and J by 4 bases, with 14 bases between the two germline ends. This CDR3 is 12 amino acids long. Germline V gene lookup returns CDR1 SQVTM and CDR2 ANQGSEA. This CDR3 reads CSATGPLYEQYF. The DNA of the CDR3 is TGCAGCGCCACGGGACCCCTTTACGAGCAGTACTTC.

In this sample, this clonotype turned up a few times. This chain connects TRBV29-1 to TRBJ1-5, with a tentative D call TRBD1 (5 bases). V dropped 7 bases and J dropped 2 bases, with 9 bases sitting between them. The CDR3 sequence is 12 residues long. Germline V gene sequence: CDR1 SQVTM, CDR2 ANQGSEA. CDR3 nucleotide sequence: TGCAGCGGGGGGGAAGGCAATCAGCCCCAGCATTTT. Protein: CSGGEGNQPQHF.

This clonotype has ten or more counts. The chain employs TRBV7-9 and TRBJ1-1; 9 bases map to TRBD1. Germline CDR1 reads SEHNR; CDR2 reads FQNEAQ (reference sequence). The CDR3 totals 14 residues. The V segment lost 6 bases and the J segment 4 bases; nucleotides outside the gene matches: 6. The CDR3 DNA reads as TGTGCCAGCAGGTTGGGACAGGGCGGCACTGAAGCTTTCTTT. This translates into CASRLGQGGTEAFF.

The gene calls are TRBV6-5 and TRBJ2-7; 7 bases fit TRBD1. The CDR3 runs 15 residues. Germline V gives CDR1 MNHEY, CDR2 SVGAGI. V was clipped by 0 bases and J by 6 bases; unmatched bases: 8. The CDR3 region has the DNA TGTGCCAGCAGTTACTCGGTTCTAGGGGGCGGCGAGCAGTACTTC. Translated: CASSYSVLGGGEQYF.

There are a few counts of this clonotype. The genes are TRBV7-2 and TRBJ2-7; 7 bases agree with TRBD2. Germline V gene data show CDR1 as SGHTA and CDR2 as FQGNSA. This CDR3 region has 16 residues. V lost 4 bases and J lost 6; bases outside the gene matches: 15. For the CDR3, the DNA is TGTGCCAGCAGCTCAACTGGGGGGGGTTTTCTCGGCGAGCAGTACTTC. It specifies CASSSTGGGFLGEQYF.

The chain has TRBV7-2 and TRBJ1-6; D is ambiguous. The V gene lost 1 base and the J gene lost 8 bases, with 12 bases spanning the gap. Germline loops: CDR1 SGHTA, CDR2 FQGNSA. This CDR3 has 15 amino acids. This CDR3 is CASSLVANLDSPLHF. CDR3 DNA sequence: TGTGCCAGCAGCTTAGTGGCCAACCTGGATTCACCCCTCCACTTT. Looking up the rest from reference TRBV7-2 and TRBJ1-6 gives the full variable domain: GAGVSQSPSNKVTEKGKDVELRCDPISGHTALYWYRQSLGQGLEFLIYFQGNSAPDKSGLPSDRFSAERTGGSVSTLTIQRTQQEDSAVYLCASSLVANLDSPLHFGNGTRLTVT.

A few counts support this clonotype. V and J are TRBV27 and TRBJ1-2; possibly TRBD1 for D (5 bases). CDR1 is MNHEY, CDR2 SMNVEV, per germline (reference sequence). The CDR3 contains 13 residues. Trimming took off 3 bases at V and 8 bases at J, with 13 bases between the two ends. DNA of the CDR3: TGTGCCAGCAGTTTGGGGGAAGGGTTCGGCTACACCTTC. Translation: CASSLGEGFGYTF.

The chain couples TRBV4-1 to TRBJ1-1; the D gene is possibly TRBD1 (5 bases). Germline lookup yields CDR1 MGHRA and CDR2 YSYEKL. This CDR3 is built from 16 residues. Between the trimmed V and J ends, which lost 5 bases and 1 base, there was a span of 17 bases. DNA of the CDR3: TGCGCCAGCAGCGACCAATTTACCGGGACGAACACTGAAGCTTTCTTT. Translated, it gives CASSDQFTGTNTEAFF.

The CDR3: CASSLVPNDGSQYF. The CDR3 DNA follows: TGTGCCAGCAGCTTAGTACCCAATGACGGCTCCCAGTACTTC. V is TRBV7-2 and J is TRBJ2-7, with D hard to call. Per germline, CDR1 SGHTA and CDR2 FQGNSA. CDR3 length equals 14 residues. V dropped 1 base and J dropped 10 bases, with 17 bases sitting between them.

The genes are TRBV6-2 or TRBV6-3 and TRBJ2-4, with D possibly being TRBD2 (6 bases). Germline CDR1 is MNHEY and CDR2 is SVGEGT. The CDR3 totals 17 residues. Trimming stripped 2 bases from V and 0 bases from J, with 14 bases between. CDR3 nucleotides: TGTGCCAGCAGTTACGGGGCGGGATACCCAGCCAAAAACATTCAGTACTTC. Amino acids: CASSYGAGYPAKNIQYF.

The CDR3 reads CASSLIGWAGEQYF. Written as DNA, the CDR3 is TGTGCCAGCAGTTTAATAGGCTGGGCGGGCGAGCAGTACTTC. This chain links TRBV12-3 or TRBV12-4 with TRBJ2-7; D is perhaps TRBD2 (5 bases). Trimming cost V 2 bases and J 6 bases, with 14 bases left between them. This CDR3 contains 14 residues.

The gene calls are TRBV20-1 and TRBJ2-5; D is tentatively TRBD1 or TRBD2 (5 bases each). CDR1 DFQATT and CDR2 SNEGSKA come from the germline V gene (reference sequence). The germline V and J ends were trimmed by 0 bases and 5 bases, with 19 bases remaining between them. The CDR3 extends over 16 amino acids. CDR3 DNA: TGCAGTGCTAGAGACATCGGGACCACTTTGCGGGAGACCCAGTACTTC. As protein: CSARDIGTTLRETQYF.

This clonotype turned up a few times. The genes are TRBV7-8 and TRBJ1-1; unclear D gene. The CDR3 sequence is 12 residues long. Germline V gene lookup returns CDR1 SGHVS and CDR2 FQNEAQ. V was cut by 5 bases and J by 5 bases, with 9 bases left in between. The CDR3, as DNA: TGTGCCAGCAGCATCCAAAGGACTGAAGCTTTCTTT. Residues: CASSIQRTEAFF.

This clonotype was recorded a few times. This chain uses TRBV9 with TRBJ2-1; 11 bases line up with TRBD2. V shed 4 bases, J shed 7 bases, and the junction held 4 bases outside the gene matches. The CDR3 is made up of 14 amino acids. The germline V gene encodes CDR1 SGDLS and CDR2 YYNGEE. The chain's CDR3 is CASSMGLAENEQFF. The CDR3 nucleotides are TGTGCCAGCAGCATGGGACTAGCGGAGAATGAGCAGTTCTTC. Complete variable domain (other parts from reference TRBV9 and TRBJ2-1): DSGVTQTPKHLITATGQRVTLRCSPRSGDLSVYWYQQSLDQGLQFLIQYYNGEERAKGNILERFSAQQFPDLHSELNLSSLELGDSALYFCASSMGLAENEQFFGPGTRLTVL.

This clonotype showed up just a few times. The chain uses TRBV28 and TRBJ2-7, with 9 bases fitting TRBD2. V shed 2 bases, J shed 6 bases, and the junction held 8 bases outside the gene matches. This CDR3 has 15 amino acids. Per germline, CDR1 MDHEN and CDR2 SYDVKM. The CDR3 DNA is TGTGCCAGCAGTTTAGGCGGGAGGGCTCTCGGCGAGCAGTACTTC. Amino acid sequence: CASSLGGRALGEQYF.

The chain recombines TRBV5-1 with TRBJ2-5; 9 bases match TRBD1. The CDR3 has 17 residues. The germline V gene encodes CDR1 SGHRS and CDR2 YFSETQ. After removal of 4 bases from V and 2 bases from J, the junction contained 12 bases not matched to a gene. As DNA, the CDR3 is TGCGCCAGCAGCCTGGGATACGACAGGGGGAAACAAGAGACCCAGTACTTC. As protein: CASSLGYDRGKQETQYF.